One T cell receptor (beta chain) is described in this entry. What it binds is unknown. Clones were sequenced by immunoSEQ multiplex PCR, and TCRdb holds only the in-frame ones, with some missing. The sample has fewer than 45,000 clones, about 83% seen once. The sample is drawn from a study of T cell responses to AZD1222 COVID-19 vaccine. V lost 2 bases to trimming and J lost 7 bases; unmatched junction nucleotides: 13. Germline V gives CDR1 MGHRA, CDR2 YSYEKL. CDR3 length: 16 residues. General study points: Donors in the cohort were predominantly white British and more often female, and clonal diversity was possibly underestimated.

The J gene is TRBJ2-7, the V gene TRBV4-1; 8 nucleotides agree with TRBD1. Sequences were derived from peripheral blood, sampled on day 0 of AZD1222 vaccination. The receptor was isolated from an adult in good health. The CDR3 protein is CASSQTHQGAQREQYF. For the CDR3, the DNA is TGCGCCAGCAGCCAAACCCATCAGGGGGCGCAACGTGAGCAGTACTTC.